What follows are 28 T cell receptor beta chains derived from one specimen sequenced in a study of vaccination and CD4 T cells after COVID-19. These receptors are not linked to any known antigen. This sample's treatment: roughly 11-day PBMC culture with coronavirus spike peptide pools or control peptides (ViraFEST assay). An Oncomine TCR Beta short-read assay was used to sequence the DNA from cultured CD4+ T cells. TCRdb itself ran the PCR reads through MiXCR, one entry per CDR3 protein. Among 12,000 or so distinct CDR3 sequences listed, 50% to 55% were seen once. The sequencing used cultured CD4+ T cells from blood, collected after SARS-CoV-2 vaccination. All receptors derive from a human donor with COVID-19.

The chain recombines TRBV5-1 with TRBJ2-1; D unresolved. Trimming stripped 0 bases from V and 6 bases from J, with 10 bases between. The germline V gene has CDR1 SGHRS and CDR2 YFSETQ. The CDR3 length is 14 residues. The CDR3 DNA follows: TGCGCCAGCAGCTTGGCCGAGGCTTCCAATGAGCAGTTCTTC. It is translated as CASSLAEASNEQFF.

V is TRBV6-1 and J is TRBJ1-3, with D possibly being TRBD1 (5 bases). Trimming removed 7 bases from V and 9 bases from J, with 28 bases in between. The CDR3 extends over 17 amino acids. Per germline, CDR1 MNHNS and CDR2 SASEGT. CDR3 sequence reads: CASNQIVPGTDVGTIYF. The CDR3, as DNA: TGTGCCAGCAATCAAATAGTCCCCGGGACTGACGTGGGCACCATATATTTT.

The J gene is TRBJ2-2, the V gene TRBV6-1, with D possibly being TRBD1 (5 bases). Trimming removed 0 bases from V and 1 base from J, with 9 bases in between. This CDR3 contains 16 residues. Germline V gene data show CDR1 as MNHNS and CDR2 as SASEGT. The CDR3 protein is CASSEATTVNTGELFF. In nucleotides, the CDR3 is TGTGCCAGCAGTGAAGCTACGACAGTGAACACCGGGGAGCTGTTTTTT.

The V gene is TRBV6-2 or TRBV6-3, the J gene TRBJ2-3; the match to TRBD2 covers 9 bases. The CDR3 contains 16 residues. Losses at the gene ends were 8 bases for V and 6 bases for J; bases not matched to a gene: 15. From germline, CDR1 is MNHEY and CDR2 SVGEGT. The CDR3 DNA reads as TGTGCCAGCCGGAGAGAATTTCTAGCGGGGACTGATACGCAGTATTTT. Its protein is CASRREFLAGTDTQYF.

J is TRBJ2-5 and V is TRBV7-6, with 7 nucleotides matching TRBD2. V was clipped by 3 bases and J by 0 bases; unmatched bases: 4. The CDR3 extends over 15 amino acids. Germline V lookup: CDR1 SGHVS, CDR2 FNYEAQ. CDR3 nucleotides: TGTGCCAGCAGCTTGTGGGGGGGGGACCAAGAGACCCAGTACTTC. Amino acids: CASSLWGGDQETQYF. The whole variable domain, remainder taken from reference TRBV7-6 and TRBJ2-5, is GAGVSQSPRYKVTKRGQDVALRCDPISGHVSLYWYRQALGQGPEFLTYFNYEAQQDKSGLPNDRFSAERPEGSISTLTIQRTEQRDSAMYRCASSLWGGDQETQYFGPGTRLLVL.

This clonotype was seen more than once but under ten times. This chain links TRBV24-1 with TRBJ1-2, with no clear D. Trimming took off 2 bases at V and 6 bases at J, with 9 bases between the two ends. The germline CDR1 and CDR2 sequences are KGHDR and SFDVKD. The CDR3 covers 13 residues. The CDR3 loop reads CATSDSEAHGYTF. The CDR3, as DNA: TGTGCCACCAGTGATTCTGAAGCCCATGGCTACACCTTC.

This clonotype was found a few times. The genes are TRBV7-8 and TRBJ1-2, with 10 bases that match TRBD1. This CDR3 is built from 16 residues. Per germline, CDR1 SGHVS and CDR2 FQNEAQ. Germline trimming cut 5 bases from V and 4 bases from J; bases unmatched to any gene: 10. The chain's CDR3 is CASSVEPGQGPYGYTF. CDR3 sequence (DNA): TGTGCCAGCAGCGTCGAACCGGGACAGGGGCCCTATGGCTACACCTTC.

V usage is TRBV7-8 and J usage is TRBJ2-5, with 8 bases fitting TRBD1. CDR3 length equals 14 residues. Germline V gene lookup returns CDR1 SGHVS and CDR2 FQNEAQ. V shed 1 base and J 4 bases; nucleotides not matched to a gene: 2. This chain's CDR3 is CASSLGDRGETQYF. In nucleotides, the CDR3 is TGTGCCAGCAGCTTAGGTGACAGGGGAGAGACCCAGTACTTC. Complete variable domain (other parts from reference TRBV7-8 and TRBJ2-5): GAGVSQSPRYKVAKRGQDVALRCDPISGHVSLFWYQQALGQGPEFLTYFQNEAQLDKSGLPSDRFFAERPEGSVSTLKIQRTQQEDSAVYLCASSLGDRGETQYFGPGTRLLVL.

The rearrangement links TRBV20-1 to TRBJ2-3, with 10 bases that match TRBD2. The germline gives CDR1 DFQATT, CDR2 SNEGSKA (reference sequence). The CDR3 has 15 residues. V was pared by 5 bases and J by 2 bases, with 7 bases of the junction left unmatched. The CDR3 nucleotides are TGCAGTGCTTGGGGACTAGCGCGGCTCACAGATACGCAGTATTTT. This codes for CSAWGLARLTDTQYF.

This clonotype was seen a single time. The CDR3 DNA is TGTGCCAGCAGTCGACCCCTCCTATATGGCTACACCTTC. It translates to CASSRPLLYGYTF. This sequence joins TRBV11-2 and TRBJ1-2; D gene unclear. Germline V gene sequence: CDR1 SGHAT, CDR2 FQNNGV. V was cut by 6 bases and J by 5 bases, with 13 bases left in between. The CDR3 length is 13 residues.

This clonotype has more than one count but fewer than ten. The chain couples TRBV7-2 to TRBJ2-7; 7 bases agree with TRBD1. CDR3 length: 14 residues. Germline CDR1 SGHTA, CDR2 FQGNSA. J lost 5 bases, V lost 2 bases, and 6 bases had no gene match. The CDR3 region is CASSLRDSLNEQYF. As DNA, the CDR3 is TGTGCCAGCAGCTTAAGGGACAGCCTAAACGAGCAGTACTTC. Combining the CDR3 with reference TRBV7-2 and TRBJ2-7 gives the whole variable domain GAGVSQSPSNKVTEKGKDVELRCDPISGHTALYWYRQSLGQGLEFLIYFQGNSAPDKSGLPSDRFSAERTGGSVSTLTIQRTQQEDSAVYLCASSLRDSLNEQYFGPGTRLTVT.

This sequence joins TRBV20-1 and TRBJ2-2, with D perhaps matching TRBD2 (5 bases). Per germline, CDR1 DFQATT and CDR2 SNEGSKA (reference sequence). Trimming cost V 3 bases and J 0 bases, with 11 bases left between them. The CDR3 length is 15 residues. This chain's CDR3 is CSASKAAPNTGELFF. The CDR3, as DNA: TGCAGTGCTAGCAAAGCGGCTCCGAACACCGGGGAGCTGTTTTTT.

J is TRBJ1-5 and V is TRBV19; a possible D gene is TRBD1 (6 bases). The ends were cut back, 1 base at V and 7 bases at J, with 14 bases in the middle. This CDR3 has 15 residues. Germline-derived CDR1 and CDR2 are LNHDA and SQIVND (reference sequence). CDR3: CASSIGGAPEQPQHF. As DNA, the CDR3 is TGTGCCAGTAGTATAGGGGGGGCTCCGGAGCAGCCCCAGCATTTT.

The V gene is TRBV6-1, the J gene TRBJ2-6; D possibly matches TRBD1 or TRBD2 (5 bases each). Germline loops: CDR1 MNHNS, CDR2 SASEGT. The CDR3 runs 16 residues. V lost 6 bases, J lost 4 bases, and 16 bases lay in between. CDR3 DNA: TGTGCCAGCAGCCCCGGCGGGTGGGGCGGGGCCAACGTCCTGACTTTC. It is translated as CASSPGGWGGANVLTF.

V is TRBV20-1 and J is TRBJ1-5; 9 bases are a match to TRBD1. The CDR3 loop spans 16 amino acids. Germline lookup yields CDR1 DFQATT and CDR2 SNEGSKA (reference sequence). V shed 6 bases and J 0 bases; nucleotides not matched to a gene: 9. Here the CDR3 DNA reads TGCAGTGCCGTAGACAGGGGGACTCCTAGCAATCAGCCCCAGCATTTT. This sequence encodes CSAVDRGTPSNQPQHF.

The genes are TRBV15 and TRBJ2-2; D not certain. V shed 2 bases and J shed 5 bases, with 15 bases lying between them. This CDR3 contains 16 residues. The germline V gene encodes CDR1 LNHNV and CDR2 YYDKDF (reference sequence). DNA of the CDR3: TGTGCCACCAGCAGACTCACGGGCGCCCTGACCGGGGAGCTGTTTTTT. Translated, it gives CATSRLTGALTGELFF.

The CDR3, as DNA: TGTGCCAGCAGCCGCATCCAGGGGGCGACCACTGAAGCTTTCTTT. Translated: CASSRIQGATTEAFF. The rearrangement links TRBV6-1 to TRBJ1-1, with TRBD1 matching 8 bases. The V segment lost 6 bases and the J segment 4 bases; nucleotides outside the gene matches: 10. Germline V CDR1 and CDR2: MNHNS, SASEGT. This CDR3 comprises 15 residues.

This rearrangement joins TRBV7-2 to TRBJ1-2; unclear D gene. CDR1 and CDR2 from the germline V gene are SGHTA and FQGNSA. The CDR3 is made up of 16 amino acids. Trimming shortened V by 6 bases and J by 0 bases, and 17 bases separated the two germline ends. CDR3 loop: CASSAGRTGSNYGYTF. CDR3 nucleotides: TGTGCCAGCAGTGCGGGGAGGACGGGATCTAACTATGGCTACACCTTC.

This clonotype was seen only a few times. CDR3: CSARRGDKNYGYTF. The CDR3 DNA reads TGCAGTGCTAGAAGGGGCGACAAGAACTATGGCTACACCTTC. The chain has TRBV20-1 and TRBJ1-2; perhaps TRBD1 as D (5 bases). The V gene lost 2 bases and the J gene lost 2 bases, with 12 bases spanning the gap. This CDR3 contains 14 residues. Germline CDR1 DFQATT, CDR2 SNEGSKA (reference sequence).

There are a few counts of this clonotype. This rearrangement joins TRBV6-1 to TRBJ2-2; the match to TRBD1 covers 11 bases. Per germline, CDR1 MNHNS and CDR2 SASEGT. This CDR3 contains 16 residues. After removal of 6 bases from V and 5 bases from J, the junction contained 8 bases not matched to a gene. The CDR3 bases are TGTGCCAGCAGGATAAAGGGACAGGGGGTTACCGGGGAGCTGTTTTTT. Protein sequence: CASRIKGQGVTGELFF.

This rearrangement joins TRBV11-2 to TRBJ2-2, with TRBD1 identical over 9 bases. The V segment lost 6 bases and the J segment 6 bases; nucleotides outside the gene matches: 8. From germline, CDR1 is SGHAT and CDR2 FQNNGV. There are 15 residues in the CDR3. Written as DNA, the CDR3 is TGTGCCAGCAGGAGGGGGACAGGGTTTTCCGGGGAGCTGTTTTTT. This gives the protein CASRRGTGFSGELFF.

This clonotype was seen more than once but under ten times. The V gene is TRBV7-8, the J gene TRBJ2-7, with 9 bases matching TRBD1. The CDR3 length is 15 residues. The germline V gene has CDR1 SGHVS and CDR2 FQNEAQ. V gave up 5 bases and J gave up 2 bases; unmatched junction bases: 7. CDR3 loop: CASSKSGTGTYEQYF. The CDR3 DNA reads TGTGCCAGCAGCAAATCCGGGACAGGGACCTACGAGCAGTACTTC.

This clonotype has only a few counts. This sequence joins TRBV20-1 and TRBJ1-1; D is ambiguous. Between the trimmed V and J ends, which lost 1 base and 2 bases, there was a span of 11 bases. Germline V gene sequence: CDR1 DFQATT, CDR2 SNEGSKA (reference sequence). The CDR3 is made up of 14 amino acids. The CDR3 spells CSARAQHGNTEAFF. In nucleotides, the CDR3 is TGCAGTGCTAGAGCTCAACACGGAAACACTGAAGCTTTCTTT.

Here the CDR3 reads CASSPGFSPLHF. CDR3 nucleotide sequence: TGTGCCAGTTCACCGGGATTTTCACCCCTCCACTTT. The rearrangement links TRBV19 to TRBJ1-6; D remains ambiguous. This CDR3 region has 12 residues. Germline V gene sequence: CDR1 LNHDA, CDR2 SQIVND (reference sequence). With 8 bases removed from V and 9 bases from J, the gap between germline ends came to 11 bases.

The gene calls are TRBV12-3 or TRBV12-4 and TRBJ1-6, with 10 bases fitting TRBD1. There are 15 residues in the CDR3. J gave up 7 bases and V 5 bases, and 5 bases lay outside the gene matches. Here the CDR3 reads CASSPRTGGNSPLHF. CDR3 nucleotides: TGTGCCAGCAGTCCCCGGACAGGGGGGAATTCACCCCTCCACTTT.

CDR3 residues: CASSWGRGDTEAFF. CDR3 sequence (DNA): TGTGCCAGCAGCTGGGGAAGAGGGGACACTGAAGCTTTCTTT. The V and J genes are TRBV5-4 and TRBJ1-1, with D maybe TRBD1 (5 bases). This CDR3 spans 14 amino acids. Between the trimmed V and J ends, which lost 3 bases and 3 bases, there was a span of 12 bases. Germline V gives CDR1 SGHNT, CDR2 YYREEE (reference sequence).

By frequency in the sample, this clonotype is medium-sized. The chain links TRBV27 to TRBJ1-2; 9 bases line up with TRBD1. Germline trimming cut 2 bases from V and 4 bases from J; bases unmatched to any gene: 14. Germline CDR1 and CDR2: MNHEY and SMNVEV (reference sequence). There are 18 residues in the CDR3. The CDR3 spells CASSLKGASGQGSYGYTF. The CDR3 DNA follows: TGTGCCAGCAGTTTAAAGGGGGCCTCGGGACAGGGATCCTATGGCTACACCTTC.

This chain connects TRBV20-1 to TRBJ2-1, with 8 nucleotides matching TRBD1. Trimming removed 6 bases from V and 6 bases from J; junction bases left unmatched: 10. The CDR3 spans 14 residues. Germline assignment: CDR1 DFQATT and CDR2 SNEGSKA (reference sequence). The CDR3 DNA reads TGCAGTGCACCCGGGACAGGCATGGGCAATGAGCAGTTCTTC. Protein sequence: CSAPGTGMGNEQFF.